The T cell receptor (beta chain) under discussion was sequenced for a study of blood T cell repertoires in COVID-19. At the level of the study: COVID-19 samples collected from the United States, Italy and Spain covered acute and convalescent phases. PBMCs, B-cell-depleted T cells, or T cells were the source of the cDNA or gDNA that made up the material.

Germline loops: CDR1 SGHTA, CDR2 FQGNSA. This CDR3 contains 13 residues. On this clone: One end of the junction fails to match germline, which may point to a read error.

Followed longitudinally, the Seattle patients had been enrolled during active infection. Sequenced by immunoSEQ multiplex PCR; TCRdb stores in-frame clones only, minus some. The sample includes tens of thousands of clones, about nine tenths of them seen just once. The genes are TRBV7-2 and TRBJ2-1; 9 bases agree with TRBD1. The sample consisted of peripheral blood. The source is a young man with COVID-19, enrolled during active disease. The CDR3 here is CASSDSSGTGLIF. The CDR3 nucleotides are TGTGCCAGCAGCGACTCCTCCGGGACAGGGCTTATCTTC.